This T cell receptor (beta chain) appears in the sequencing data of a study of OX40 agonist ivuxolimab in advanced cancers. This table comes from immunoSEQ multiplex PCR, and its TCRdb copy is limited to in-frame clones, with some not included. The sample contains fewer than 85,000 clones, 70% to 90% of which appear only once. Germline trimming cut 2 bases from V and 4 bases from J; bases unmatched to any gene: 4. The CDR3 sequence is 14 residues long. CDR1 is LGHNA, CDR2 YNFKEQ, per germline. The rearrangement joins TRBV4-2 to TRBJ1-1; TRBD1 matches 7 bases. This sample comprised CD4+ or CD8+ T cells sorted from blood, obtained in a trial of the OX40 agonist ivuxolimab. This clonotype was sampled from an adult with an advanced solid tumor such as melanoma, head and neck, liver or kidney cancer. Here the CDR3 reads CASSQTGQFTEAFF. Written as DNA, the CDR3 is TGTGCCAGCAGCCAAACGGGACAGTTCACTGAAGCTTTCTTT.